A few counts support the clone carrying this TCR beta chain. Its antigen is still unknown. This specimen belongs to a study of cytomegalovirus exposure and HLA in healthy donors. In the study overall: An earlier analysis found 95 million to 140 million unique TCR beta sequences from about 190 million T cells. Study-wide findings and caveats: Several of the most significant clusters appeared, in a later analysis, to be linked to common viral pathogens. V- and J-gene trimming in TCR beta was tied to a missense DCLRE1C variant by an analysis performed later.

PCR used 60 Vbeta primers and 13 Jbeta primers. Sequenced by immunoSEQ multiplex PCR; TCRdb stores in-frame clones only, minus some. The sample has 130,000 to 150,000 clones; over 65% are singletons. The CDR3 loop spans 15 amino acids. V lost 1 base to trimming and J lost 3 bases, with 10 bases between them. Germline V gives CDR1 SGHVS, CDR2 FQNEAQ. This chain joins TRBV7-8 and TRBJ1-5; the D is unclear. The specimen sequenced was PBMCs. The origin of this receptor is a female donor in good health and CMV-seronegative. The CDR3 DNA is TGTGCCAGCAGCTTAGGGTCCGGGAACAATCAGCCCCAGCATTTT. Protein sequence: CASSLGSGNNQPQHF.